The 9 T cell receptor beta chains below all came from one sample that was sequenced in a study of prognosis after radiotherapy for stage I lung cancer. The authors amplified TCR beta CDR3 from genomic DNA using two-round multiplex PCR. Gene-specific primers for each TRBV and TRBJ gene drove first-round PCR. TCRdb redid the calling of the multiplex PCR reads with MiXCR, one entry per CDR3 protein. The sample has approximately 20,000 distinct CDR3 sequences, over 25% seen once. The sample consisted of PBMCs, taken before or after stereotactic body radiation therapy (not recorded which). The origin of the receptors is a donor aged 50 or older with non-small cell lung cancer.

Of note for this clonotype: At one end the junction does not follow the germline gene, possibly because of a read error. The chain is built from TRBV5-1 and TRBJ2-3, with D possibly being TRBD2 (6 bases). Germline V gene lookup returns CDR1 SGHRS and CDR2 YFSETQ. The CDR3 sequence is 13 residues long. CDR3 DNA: TGCGTCAGCAGCACCGGGACTGAAGATACGCAGTATTTT. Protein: CVSSTGTEDTQYF.

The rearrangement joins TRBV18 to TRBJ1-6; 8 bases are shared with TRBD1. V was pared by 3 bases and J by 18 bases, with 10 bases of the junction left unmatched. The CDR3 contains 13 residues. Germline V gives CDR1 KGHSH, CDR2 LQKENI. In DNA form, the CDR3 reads TGTGCCAGCTCACCTGACAGGGGATCACCCAACCACTTT. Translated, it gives CASSPDRGSPNHF.

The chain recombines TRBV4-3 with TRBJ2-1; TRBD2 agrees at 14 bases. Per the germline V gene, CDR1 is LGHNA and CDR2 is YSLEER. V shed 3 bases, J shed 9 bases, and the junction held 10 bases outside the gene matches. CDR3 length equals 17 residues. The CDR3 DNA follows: TGCGCCAGCAGCCAGGGCCGACTAGCGGGAGGGGGTGCTGAGCAGTTCTTC. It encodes CASSQGRLAGGGAEQFF.

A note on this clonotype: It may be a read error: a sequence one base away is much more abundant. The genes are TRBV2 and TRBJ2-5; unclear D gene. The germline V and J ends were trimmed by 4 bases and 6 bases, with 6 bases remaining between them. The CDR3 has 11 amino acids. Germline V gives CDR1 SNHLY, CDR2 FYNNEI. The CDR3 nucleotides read TGTGCCAGCAGTGGAAGACAGACCCAGTACTTC. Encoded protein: CASSGRQTQYF.

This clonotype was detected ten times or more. CDR3 DNA sequence: TGCAGTGCTAGTAGGGGGACTAGAATGAATGAGCAGTTCTTC. This sequence encodes CSASRGTRMNEQFF. The V call is TRBV20-1, the J call TRBJ2-1; 8 bases line up with TRBD2. The V gene end was trimmed by 3 bases and the J gene end by 7 bases; junction bases not matched to a gene: 8. CDR3 size: 14 residues. Germline V CDR1 and CDR2: DFQATT, SNEGSKA (reference sequence).

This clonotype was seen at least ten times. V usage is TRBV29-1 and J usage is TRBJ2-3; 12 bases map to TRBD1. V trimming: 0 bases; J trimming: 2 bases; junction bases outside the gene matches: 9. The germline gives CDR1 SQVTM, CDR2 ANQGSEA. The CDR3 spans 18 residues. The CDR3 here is CSVEDGTGGSRITDTQYF. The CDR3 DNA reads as TGCAGCGTTGAAGATGGGACAGGGGGCTCTCGGATCACAGATACGCAGTATTTT.

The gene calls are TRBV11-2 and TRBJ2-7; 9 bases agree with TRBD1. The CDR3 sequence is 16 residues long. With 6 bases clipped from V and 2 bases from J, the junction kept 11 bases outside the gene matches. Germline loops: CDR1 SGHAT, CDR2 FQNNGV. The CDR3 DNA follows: TGTGCCAGCAGATACAATGGACAGGGGACCCCCTACGAGCAGTACTTC. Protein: CASRYNGQGTPYEQYF.

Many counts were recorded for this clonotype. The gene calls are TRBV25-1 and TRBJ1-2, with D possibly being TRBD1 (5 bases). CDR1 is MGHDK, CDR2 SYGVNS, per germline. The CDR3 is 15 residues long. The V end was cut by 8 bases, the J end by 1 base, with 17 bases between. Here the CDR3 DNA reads TGTGCCAGCTTCCCCGGGACGACGTTTAACTATGGCTACACCTTC. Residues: CASFPGTTFNYGYTF.

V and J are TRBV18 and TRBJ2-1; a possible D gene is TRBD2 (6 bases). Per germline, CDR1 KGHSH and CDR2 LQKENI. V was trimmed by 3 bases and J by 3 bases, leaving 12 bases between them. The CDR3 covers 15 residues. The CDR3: CASSPPVTSYNEQFF. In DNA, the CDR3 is TGTGCCAGCTCACCTCCGGTGACTAGCTACAATGAGCAGTTCTTC.